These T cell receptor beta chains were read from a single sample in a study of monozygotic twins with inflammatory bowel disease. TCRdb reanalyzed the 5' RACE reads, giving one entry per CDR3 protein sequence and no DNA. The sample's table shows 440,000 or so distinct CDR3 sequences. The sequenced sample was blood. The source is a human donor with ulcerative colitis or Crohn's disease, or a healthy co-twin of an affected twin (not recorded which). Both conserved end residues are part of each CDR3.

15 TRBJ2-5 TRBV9 CASSVTGTFQETQYF
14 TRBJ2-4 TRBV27 CASSSTGGGNIQYF
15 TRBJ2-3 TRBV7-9 CASSLAMDYPLPQYF
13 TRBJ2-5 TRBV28 CASSHGFQETQYF
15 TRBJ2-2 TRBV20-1 CSALQGAVNTGELFF
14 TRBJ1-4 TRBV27 CASSTQGFGEKLFF
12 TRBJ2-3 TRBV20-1 CSAIKYTDTQYF
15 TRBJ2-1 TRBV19 CASSIVRLAANEQFF
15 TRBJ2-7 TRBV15 CATSRDSLVYYEQYF
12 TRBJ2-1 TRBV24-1 CATSDLGGEQFF
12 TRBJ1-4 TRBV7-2 CASSSRSEKLFF
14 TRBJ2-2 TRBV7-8 CASSLRTVTGELFF
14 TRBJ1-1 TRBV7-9 CASSTQTGNTEAFF
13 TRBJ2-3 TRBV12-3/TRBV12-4 CASSLNLLGTQYF
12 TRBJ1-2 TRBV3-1 CASSLQDRAPTF
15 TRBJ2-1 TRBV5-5 CASSLRQGPYNEQFF
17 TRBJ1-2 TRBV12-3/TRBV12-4 CASSLTAAGVNRYGYTF
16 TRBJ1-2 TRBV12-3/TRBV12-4 CASSNIQGGWARGYTF
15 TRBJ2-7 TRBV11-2 CASSPGSSSRNEQYF
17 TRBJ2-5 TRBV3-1 CASSRRSGGRGQETQYF
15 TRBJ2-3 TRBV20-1 CSAPRGTGHPDTQYF
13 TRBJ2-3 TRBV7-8 CASSGAVTDTQYF
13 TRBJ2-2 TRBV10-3 CAISRSSPGELFF
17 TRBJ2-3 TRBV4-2 CASSPRGGLTGTDTQYF
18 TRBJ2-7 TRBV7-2 CASSLTGLAGGHPYEQYF
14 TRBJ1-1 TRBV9 CASSEGGFIAEAFF
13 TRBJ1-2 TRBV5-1 CASSLDGGSGYTF
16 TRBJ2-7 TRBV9 CASSVGASGRNYEQYF
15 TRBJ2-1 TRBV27 CASSWRLAGKNEQFF
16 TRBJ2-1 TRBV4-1 CASSQEAGLPPNEQFF
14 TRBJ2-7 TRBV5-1 CASSLRQDTYEQYF
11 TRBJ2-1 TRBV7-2 CASDRVNEQFF